The 10 T cell receptor beta chains given below trace back to one sample, sequenced in a study of T cell clones after liver transplantation. Profiling relied on immunoSEQ multiplex PCR, and the TCRdb table lists in-frame clones only, not all of them. The data show 50,000 to 70,000 clones, around two thirds seen once. The source material was CD4+ T cells from blood, sampled at the approximately 15-month timepoint. Source of these receptors: a human patient who received a liver transplant. These T cells may partly come from the graft donor.

This clone was observed a handful of times. The V and J genes are TRBV10-1 and TRBJ2-2; 12 bases match TRBD1. The CDR3 has 14 residues. With 6 bases clipped from V and 6 bases from J, the junction kept 2 bases outside the gene matches. Germline V gene lookup returns CDR1 WNHNN and CDR2 SYGVQD (reference sequence). CDR3 amino acids: CASRGQGASGELFF. CDR3 DNA sequence: TGCGCCAGCAGGGGACAGGGGGCGTCCGGGGAGCTGTTTTTT.

The chain couples TRBV6-1 to TRBJ2-1; 8 bases are a match to TRBD1. Germline V gene lookup returns CDR1 MNHNS and CDR2 SASEGT. The CDR3 covers 15 residues. Germline trimming cut 3 bases from V and 10 bases from J; bases unmatched to any gene: 11. The DNA of the CDR3 is TGTGCCAGCAGTGATCGTCCCAGGGGGCTATCGGAGCAGTTCTTC. It specifies CASSDRPRGLSEQFF.

The J gene is TRBJ2-7, the V gene TRBV5-4, with D perhaps TRBD1 (5 bases). CDR3 length: 16 residues. Deletions cut 0 bases from V and 4 bases from J, with 17 bases between. Germline CDR1 and CDR2: SGHNT and YYREEE (reference sequence). CDR3 in DNA: TGTGCCAGCAGCTTGGCCTGGCAGGGTAAAGAATACGAGCAGTACTTC. It yields the protein CASSLAWQGKEYEQYF.

The rearrangement uses TRBV19 and TRBJ1-1, with D hard to call. Germline V lookup: CDR1 LNHDA, CDR2 SQIVND (reference sequence). V was pared by 5 bases and J by 2 bases, with 15 bases between. The CDR3 covers 15 residues. The CDR3 DNA sequence: TGTGCCAGTAGTCCAATGGAGGGAGTCAACACTGAAGCTTTCTTT. This encodes CASSPMEGVNTEAFF. Full variable domain (rest looked up from reference TRBV19 and TRBJ1-1): DGGITQSPKYLFRKEGQNVTLSCEQNLNHDAMYWYRQDPGQGLRLIYYSQIVNDFQKGDIAEGYSVSREKKESFPLTVTSAQKNPTAFYLCASSPMEGVNTEAFFGQGTRLTVV.

The rearrangement uses TRBV10-3 and TRBJ1-4; D is undetermined. The CDR3 has 13 amino acids. Trimming took 7 bases from V and 0 from J, leaving 6 bases between them. Germline-derived CDR1 and CDR2 are ENHRY and SYGVKD. CDR3 sequence: CAIKAATNEKLFF. In DNA form, the CDR3 reads TGTGCCATCAAGGCAGCAACTAATGAAAAACTGTTTTTT.

The rearrangement joins TRBV28 to TRBJ2-7, with D unresolved. Germline V gene data show CDR1 as MDHEN and CDR2 as SYDVKM. V shed 7 bases and J shed 2 bases, with 9 bases lying between them. The CDR3 spans 12 residues. CDR3 in amino acids: CASTSTTYEQYF. CDR3 DNA: TGTGCCAGCACTTCTACCACCTACGAGCAGTACTTC.

This clone was found once. V usage is TRBV7-9 and J usage is TRBJ2-3; D is unclear. The CDR3 runs to 11 residues. V lost 5 bases and J 6 bases, leaving 6 bases between the germline ends. Germline CDR1 reads SEHNR; CDR2 reads FQNEAQ (reference sequence). This chain's CDR3 is CASSQIDTQYF. The DNA of the CDR3 is TGTGCCAGCAGCCAAATTGATACGCAGTATTTT.

This clone was detected a few times. The chain links TRBV7-8 to TRBJ2-1; D is uncertain. This CDR3 contains 19 residues. The ends were cut back, 2 bases at V and 3 bases at J, with 23 bases in the middle. Germline values: CDR1 SGHVS, CDR2 FQNEAQ. The CDR3 here is CASSLFVSVTAVDYNEQFF. Written as DNA, the CDR3 is TGTGCCAGCAGCTTATTTGTTTCCGTAACCGCAGTGGACTACAATGAGCAGTTCTTC.

The chain employs TRBV11-2 and TRBJ2-3; D might be TRBD1 or TRBD2, each matching 5 bases. There are 17 residues in the CDR3. The V gene's germline CDR1 is SGHAT and CDR2 FQNNGV. V was pared by 1 base and J by 0 bases, with 14 bases between. The CDR3 nucleotides are TGTGCCAGCAGCTTAGGGGCCGGGACGGTCAGCACAGATACGCAGTATTTT. Its translation is CASSLGAGTVSTDTQYF.

The chain recombines TRBV28 with TRBJ2-7; D unclear. The CDR3 is 10 amino acids. CDR1 and CDR2 (germline): MDHEN, SYDVKM. V shed 6 bases and J shed 7 bases, with 7 bases lying between them. The CDR3 DNA reads as TGTGCCAGCAGAAGGGTTGAGCAGTACTTC. The encoded protein is CASRRVEQYF.